A selection of T cell receptor beta chains follows, all from one sample in a study of shared clonotypes between healthy human individuals. Produced via immunoSEQ multiplex PCR; TCRdb's table is partial and in-frame only. The sample has some 790,000 clones; roughly 72% are singletons. The sequencing input was memory CD4+ T cells sorted from blood. The origin of the receptors is a woman aged 25-40 years in good health. Both conserved end residues are part of each CDR3. D genes are given only for firm matches. Only part of the rows carry a size: once, few, many, or a class if the clone is expanded.

size	D	V	J	DNA	CDR3
NA	TRBD1	TRBV5-1	TRBJ2-2	TGCGCCAGCAGCCGGGACAGGGGAACCACCGGGGAGCTGTTTTTT	CASSRDRGTTGELFF
NA	NA	TRBV7-8	TRBJ2-3	TGTGCCAGCAGCACGATACACGGCCTTAGCACAGATACGCAGTATTTT	CASSTIHGLSTDTQYF
NA	NA	TRBV6-4	TRBJ1-5	TGTGCCACCTGTTGTCAGCCCCAGCATTTT	CATCCQPQHF
NA	NA	TRBV4-2	TRBJ2-7	TGTGCCAGCAGCCAAGGTCGGGTTCTAAACGAGCAGTACTTC	CASSQGRVLNEQYF
few	NA	TRBV5-1	TRBJ2-1	TGCGCCAGCAGCCCGCAATCCTACAATGAGCAGTTCTTC	CASSPQSYNEQFF
NA	NA	TRBV28	TRBJ2-7	TGTGCCAGCAGGGGCAGGGGGGCCCTGTACGAGCAGTACTTC	CASRGRGALYEQYF
NA	NA	TRBV29-1	TRBJ2-1	TGCAGCGCCCCGGGACCCAACATCAATGAGCAGTTCTTC	CSAPGPNINEQFF
NA	NA	TRBV7-9	TRBJ2-7	TGTGCCAGCAGCTCAATAGCCTTAAGCTCCTACGAGCAGTACTTC	CASSSIALSSYEQYF
NA	NA	TRBV28	TRBJ1-1	TGTGCCAGCAGTCCTACAGCTATTCTCCAGGGACCGCTGAACACTGAAGCTTTCTTT	CASSPTAILQGPLNTEAFF
NA	TRBD2	TRBV5-4	TRBJ2-7	TGTGCCAGCACCTTCGGGGGGCGGGAGGTTCACGAGCAGTACTTC	CASTFGGREVHEQYF
NA	TRBD1	TRBV19	TRBJ2-2	TGTGCCAGTGGCGAACGGGACAGTAACACCGGGGAGCTGTTTTTT	CASGERDSNTGELFF
few	TRBD1	TRBV19	TRBJ1-5	TGTGCCAGTAGCCTTAGGACAGGGTGGGAGCCCCAGCATTTT	CASSLRTGWEPQHF
NA	NA	TRBV18	TRBJ2-3	TGTGCCAGCTCACCGGAGAACAGGGGCACAGATACGCAGTATTTT	CASSPENRGTDTQYF
NA	NA	TRBV11-2	TRBJ2-7	TGTGCCAGCAGCTTAGGAGTCGGGAGGGGGCGTGAAGAGCAGTACTTC	CASSLGVGRGREEQYF
many	NA	TRBV6-5	TRBJ1-4	TGTGCCAGCAGAGGGGAGGGAAATGAAAAACTGTTTTTT	CASRGEGNEKLFF
NA	TRBD2	TRBV6-6	TRBJ2-3	TGTGCCAGCAGGCCGGGACTAGCATCAGATACGCAGTATTTT	CASRPGLASDTQYF
NA	NA	TRBV30	TRBJ2-5	TGTGCCTGGACAGGGGGAGGAGAGACCCAGTACTTC	CAWTGGGETQYF
NA	TRBD1	TRBV2	TRBJ2-7	TGTGCCAGCCGCCGGGGACAGGGCCCCGTGCAGCAGTACTTC	CASRRGQGPVQQYF
NA	NA	TRBV30	TRBJ2-6	TGTGCCTGGCAAAACTCTGGGGCCAACGTCCTGACTTTC	CAWQNSGANVLTF
few	NA	TRBV6-1	TRBJ1-2	TGTGCCAGCAGTGAAATGTCGAGGCAGAGAGGAGGCTACACCTTC	CASSEMSRQRGGYTF
NA	TRBD2	TRBV30	TRBJ2-7	TGTGCCTGGAGAGGAACGAGCGGGAGGGGCACCTACGAGCAGTACTTC	CAWRGTSGRGTYEQYF
NA	NA	TRBV16	TRBJ1-6	TGTGCCAGCAGCCAACAGACAGGAGGAAATTCACCCCTCCACTTT	CASSQQTGGNSPLHF
once	NA	TRBV2	TRBJ1-4	TGTGCCAGCAGTGAAAGATCAGGCGAAAAACTGTTTTTT	CASSERSGEKLFF
NA	NA	TRBV30	TRBJ1-5	TGTGCCTGGCGGCGCAGCCACAATCAGCCCCAGCATTTT	CAWRRSHNQPQHF
NA	NA	TRBV29-1	TRBJ2-7	TGCAGCGTCGCCGGGACCTCCTACGAGCAGTACTTC	CSVAGTSYEQYF
NA	TRBD1	TRBV13	TRBJ2-7	TGTGCCAGCAGCTTCCGGGACAGGTGGTACGAGCAGTACTTC	CASSFRDRWYEQYF
NA	TRBD1	TRBV19	TRBJ1-5	TGTGCCAGTAGCATAGACAGGGGCCGCAATCAGCCCCAGCATTTT	CASSIDRGRNQPQHF
NA	NA	TRBV5-1	TRBJ1-1	TGCGCCAGCAGCTTGGCGACGGGTGGCACTGAAGCTTTCTTT	CASSLATGGTEAFF
NA	NA	TRBV7-6	TRBJ1-5	TGTGCCAGCAGCGCCCGGAGACAGCCCCAGCATTTT	CASSARRQPQHF
NA	NA	TRBV7-2	TRBJ2-5	TGTGCCAGCAGCTTAGAGAGGTCCCGGCGGACCCAGTACTTC	CASSLERSRRTQYF
NA	TRBD1	TRBV11-2	TRBJ2-3	TGTGCCAGCAGCGGAAGGGACAGGGTGGGAACAGATACGCAGTATTTT	CASSGRDRVGTDTQYF
NA	NA	TRBV7-3	TRBJ2-3	TGTGCCAGCAGCCCCCCCGGGGTTGGCACAGATACGCAGTATTTT	CASSPPGVGTDTQYF
few	NA	TRBV10-1	TRBJ2-7	TGCGCCAGTAGAACAAGACGGGACAACTCCTACGAGCAGTACTTC	CASRTRRDNSYEQYF
NA	NA	TRBV19	TRBJ2-6	TGTGCCAGTGGTCCTGGGGCCAACGTCCTGACTTTC	CASGPGANVLTF
NA	TRBD1	TRBV19	TRBJ1-4	TGTGCCAGTAGATCTGGACAGGGCGGAGAAAAACTGTTTTTT	CASRSGQGGEKLFF
NA	NA	TRBV29-1	TRBJ1-3	TGCAGCGTTGAAGTATCCAACTCTGGAAACACCATATATTTT	CSVEVSNSGNTIYF
NA	NA	TRBV7-8	TRBJ2-1	TGTGCCAGCAGCGCCCAGAGTGAGCAGTTCTTC	CASSAQSEQFF
NA	TRBD1	TRBV19	TRBJ2-7	TGTGCCAGTAGGACCAGCCGGGGACAGGGGGCGTACGAGCAGTACTTC	CASRTSRGQGAYEQYF
NA	NA	TRBV2	TRBJ2-3	TGTGCCAGCAGTGAGGACAGCCCTAGCACAGATACGCAGTATTTT	CASSEDSPSTDTQYF
NA	NA	TRBV11-3	TRBJ2-5	TGTGCCAGCAGCTTAAGGTCTGGGGAGCCGGGGGAGACCCAGTACTTC	CASSLRSGEPGETQYF
NA	TRBD1	TRBV6-1	TRBJ1-4	TGTGCCAGCAGCGGGACAGTTAATAATGAAAAACTGTTTTTT	CASSGTVNNEKLFF
NA	TRBD2	TRBV10-3	TRBJ2-7	TGTGCCATCACGGCTAGCGGAAACTCCTACGAGCAGTACTTC	CAITASGNSYEQYF
NA	NA	TRBV10-2	TRBJ2-5	TGCGCCAGCACACAATCTGGGGAGACCCAGTACTTC	CASTQSGETQYF
NA	NA	TRBV27	TRBJ1-5	TGTGCCAGCAACGAAAGGACAACACCCAATCAGCCCCAGCATTTT	CASNERTTPNQPQHF
NA	NA	TRBV19	TRBJ1-5	TGTGCCAGTAACAAACAGGGCCGAGGAAAGCCCCAGCATTTT	CASNKQGRGKPQHF
NA	TRBD2	TRBV6-5	TRBJ2-1	TGTGCCAGCAGCCGAACTAGCGGTCCCTACAATGAGCAGTTCTTC	CASSRTSGPYNEQFF
few	TRBD1	TRBV9	TRBJ2-3	TGTGCCAGCAGCGTCCCCCCTTGGACAGGGGGTGGCACAGATACGCAGTATTTT	CASSVPPWTGGGTDTQYF
NA	NA	TRBV7-8	TRBJ2-7	TGTGCCAGCAGCCCGACGCGGGGCGGGTCCTACGAGCAGTACTTC	CASSPTRGGSYEQYF